The 21 T cell receptor beta chains given below trace back to one sample, sequenced in a study of cytomegalovirus exposure and HLA in healthy donors. Profiling relied on immunoSEQ multiplex PCR, and the TCRdb table lists in-frame clones only, not all of them. The repertoire includes over 150,000 clones, around 85% of them detected once, and 5.7% sits in the top ten. The sequenced sample consisted of PBMCs. The receptor source for this set is a woman in her twenties or thirties in good health and CMV-seronegative.

This rearrangement joins TRBV5-8 to TRBJ1-1; 7 nucleotides agree with TRBD1. Germline V gene lookup returns CDR1 SGHTS and CDR2 YDEGEE. The CDR3 consists of 13 residues. Trimming took 3 bases from V and 5 from J; bases not matched to a gene: 4. As DNA, the CDR3 is TGTGCCAGCAGCTGGGGGACAGAAACTGAAGCTTTCTTT. The encoded protein is CASSWGTETEAFF.

The V and J genes are TRBV19 and TRBJ1-1; D uncertain. The CDR3 spans 14 residues. CDR1 and CDR2 from the germline V gene are LNHDA and SQIVND (reference sequence). V lost 5 bases and J lost 5, with 15 bases in between. The CDR3 DNA follows: TGTGCCAGTAGTCCACTTGCCGGGAAAACTGAAGCTTTCTTT. Its translation is CASSPLAGKTEAFF.

The chain joins TRBV7-9 to TRBJ2-5; 8 bases map to TRBD1. The CDR3 runs to 16 residues. Germline assignment: CDR1 SEHNR and CDR2 FQNEAQ (reference sequence). The junction had 10 bases not matched to a gene; V was cut back by 6 bases and J by 1 base. The CDR3 DNA reads as TGTGCCAGCAGTGGGGCAGGGGGCTCCCCCCAAGAGACCCAGTACTTC. The encoded protein is CASSGAGGSPQETQYF.

The chain employs TRBV30 and TRBJ1-2; D uncertain. The CDR3 spans 16 residues. The germline V gene has CDR1 GTSNPN and CDR2 SVGIG (reference sequence). Trimming shortened V by 0 bases and J by 6 bases, and 20 bases separated the two germline ends. Here the CDR3 reads CAWSVLGVSPGDGYTF. CDR3 DNA sequence: TGTGCCTGGAGTGTCCTCGGGGTGAGCCCTGGGGATGGCTACACCTTC. The variable domain in full, with the rest retrieved from reference TRBV30 and TRBJ1-2, is SQTIHQWPATLVQPVGSPLSLECTVEGTSNPNLYWYRQAAGRGLQLLFYSVGIGQISSEVPQNLSASRPQDRQFILSSKKLLLSDSGFYLCAWSVLGVSPGDGYTFGSGTRLTVV.

The rearrangement joins TRBV4-1 to TRBJ2-7, with D perhaps matching TRBD1 (5 bases). There are 16 residues in the CDR3. Between the trimmed V and J ends, which lost 0 bases and 7 bases, there was a span of 19 bases. Germline loops: CDR1 MGHRA, CDR2 YSYEKL. The CDR3 protein is CASSQDALITGAEQYF. CDR3 in DNA: TGCGCCAGCAGCCAAGATGCGCTGATCACTGGGGCGGAGCAGTACTTC.

The chain employs TRBV6-6 and TRBJ2-7, with 7 bases identical to TRBD1. The CDR3 is made up of 14 amino acids. The V gene's germline CDR1 is MNHNY and CDR2 SVGAGI (reference sequence). V was pared by 5 bases and J by 5 bases, with 9 bases of the junction left unmatched. CDR3 loop: CASSHDRVGDEQYF. CDR3 DNA: TGTGCCAGCAGTCACGACAGGGTAGGCGACGAGCAGTACTTC.

The chain joins TRBV5-4 to TRBJ2-7; D is undetermined. CDR1 and CDR2 from the germline V gene are SGHNT and YYREEE (reference sequence). The V end lost 3 bases, the J end lost 3 bases, and 13 bases lay between the germline ends. The CDR3 is made up of 14 amino acids. CDR3 in amino acids: CASSSEDTLYEQYF. In DNA, the CDR3 is TGTGCCAGCAGCTCTGAGGATACGCTCTACGAGCAGTACTTC. Complete variable domain (other parts from reference TRBV5-4 and TRBJ2-7): ETGVTQSPTHLIKTRGQQVTLRCSSQSGHNTVSWYQQALGQGPQFIFQYYREEENGRGNFPPRFSGLQFPNYSSELNVNALELDDSALYLCASSSEDTLYEQYFGPGTRLTVT.

The chain carries TRBV5-1 and TRBJ1-2, with 9 bases that match TRBD1. CDR1 and CDR2 (germline): SGHRS, YFSETQ. The J segment lost 8 bases and the V segment lost 3 bases, leaving 5 bases of the junction unmatched. CDR3 size: 13 residues. DNA for the CDR3: TGCGCCAGCAGCTACCGGGACAGGGAGGGCTACACCTTC. Translating it yields CASSYRDREGYTF.

The rearrangement joins TRBV11-2 to TRBJ2-5; TRBD2 matches at 9 bases. Trimming took 1 base from V and 5 from J; bases not matched to a gene: 8. Germline CDR1 and CDR2: SGHAT and FQNNGV. This CDR3 spans 16 amino acids. CDR3 region: CASSLVRRGGHETQYF. CDR3 nucleotide sequence: TGTGCCAGCAGCTTAGTCAGGCGGGGGGGCCATGAGACCCAGTACTTC.

The genes are TRBV27 and TRBJ2-5, with 8 bases identical to TRBD2. From germline, CDR1 is MNHEY and CDR2 SMNVEV (reference sequence). The J segment lost 0 bases and the V segment lost 6 bases, leaving 6 bases of the junction unmatched. The CDR3 has 15 amino acids. The CDR3 bases are TGTGCCAGCAGCATTAGCGGGGAGTACCAAGAGACCCAGTACTTC. Translated, it gives CASSISGEYQETQYF.

Only one count was recorded for this clone. The chain is built from TRBV28 and TRBJ2-5, with a possible D match to TRBD2 (5 bases). The CDR3 sequence is 14 residues long. The V gene lost 5 bases and the J gene lost 5 bases, with 15 bases spanning the gap. The V gene's germline CDR1 is MDHEN and CDR2 SYDVKM. CDR3 region: CASSLGLRGETQYF. The CDR3, as DNA: TGTGCCAGCAGTCTGGGCCTTCGCGGGGAGACCCAGTACTTC.

The V and J genes are TRBV6-6 and TRBJ1-5; perhaps TRBD1 as D (6 bases). V lost 5 bases and J 0 bases, leaving 11 bases between the germline ends. The germline V gene has CDR1 MNHNY and CDR2 SVGAGI (reference sequence). The CDR3 length is 15 residues. CDR3 residues: CASSQRQDSNQPQHF. The CDR3 DNA is TGTGCCAGCAGTCAGAGACAGGATAGCAATCAGCCCCAGCATTTT.

This chain links TRBV28 with TRBJ1-5; no definite D call. Trimming stripped 6 bases from V and 2 bases from J, with 11 bases between. CDR1 is MDHEN and CDR2 is SYDVKM in the germline V gene. The CDR3 has 14 residues. The CDR3 reads CASSPTPGNQPQHF. CDR3 DNA: TGTGCCAGCAGCCCCACCCCGGGCAATCAGCCCCAGCATTTT.

This clone appeared a single time. The rearrangement uses TRBV27 and TRBJ2-5; 9 positions match TRBD1. The germline V gene encodes CDR1 MNHEY and CDR2 SMNVEV (reference sequence). CDR3 length: 15 residues. Trimming at V came to 6 bases and at J to 4 bases, leaving 9 bases not matched to a gene. The CDR3 DNA sequence: TGTGCCAGCAGCCCGACAGGGGGGTTGGTAGAGACCCAGTACTTC. Encoded protein: CASSPTGGLVETQYF.

The CDR3 DNA sequence: TGCGCCAGCAGCTCACGAGCCGCGGCAGGGGAGGGCACTGAAGCTTTCTTT. It translates to CASSSRAAAGEGTEAFF. This chain connects TRBV4-3 to TRBJ1-1, with TRBD1 as a possible D gene (6 bases). The V gene's germline CDR1 is LGHNA and CDR2 YSLEER. This CDR3 region has 17 residues. V lost 5 bases to trimming and J lost 4 bases, with 23 bases between them.

The rearrangement links TRBV18 to TRBJ1-4; D is ambiguous. The CDR3 runs 16 residues. V lost 3 bases to trimming and J lost 8 bases, with 19 bases between them. Germline CDR1 reads KGHSH; CDR2 reads LQKENI. The CDR3 DNA follows: TGTGCCAGCTCACCTGTCGGGTACGGGAGTGTCGAAAAACTGTTTTTT. Its translation is CASSPVGYGSVEKLFF. Based on the CDR3 plus reference TRBV18 and TRBJ1-4, the full variable domain is NAGVMQNPRHLVRRRGQEARLRCSPMKGHSHVYWYRQLPEEGLKFMVYLQKENIIDESGMPKERFSAEFPKEGPSILRIQQVVRGDSAAYFCASSPVGYGSVEKLFFGSGTQLSVL.

This chain links TRBV5-4 with TRBJ2-7; TRBD1 agrees at 7 bases. The germline V gene has CDR1 SGHNT and CDR2 YYREEE (reference sequence). This CDR3 has 15 amino acids. The junction had 6 bases not matched to a gene; V was cut back by 1 base and J by 2 bases. CDR3 sequence: CASSLRDRPTYEQYF. The CDR3 bases are TGTGCCAGCAGCTTGAGGGACAGACCTACCTACGAGCAGTACTTC.

The chain couples TRBV7-9 to TRBJ1-2, with 7 bases lining up with TRBD1. V was pared by 1 base and J by 0 bases, with 2 bases of the junction left unmatched. The CDR3 sequence is 15 residues long. Germline V gives CDR1 SEHNR, CDR2 FQNEAQ (reference sequence). The CDR3, as DNA: TGTGCCAGCAGCTTAGGACAGGGCACTAACTATGGCTACACCTTC. Its protein is CASSLGQGTNYGYTF.

The gene calls are TRBV5-5 and TRBJ2-7, with a possible D match to TRBD1 (6 bases). The germline CDR1 and CDR2 sequences are SGHKS and YYEKEE (reference sequence). The CDR3 loop spans 13 amino acids. V lost 2 bases and J 2 bases, leaving 8 bases between the germline ends. For the CDR3, the DNA is TGTGCCAGCAGCTTCGGGACAACCTACGAGCAGTACTTC. Its protein is CASSFGTTYEQYF.

The CDR3 loop is CASSYLAVDGTQYF. DNA for the CDR3: TGTGCCAGCAGTTATTTAGCAGTGGACGGTACCCAGTACTTC. The V gene is TRBV6-6, the J gene TRBJ2-5; no reliable D call. Germline V gene sequence: CDR1 MNHNY, CDR2 SVGAGI (reference sequence). CDR3 length: 14 amino acids. Trimming took 3 bases from V and 8 from J, leaving 16 bases between them.

The chain recombines TRBV7-2 with TRBJ2-7; TRBD2 matches at 8 bases. The CDR3 length is 15 residues. Losses at the gene ends were 4 bases for V and 3 bases for J; bases not matched to a gene: 8. Germline loops: CDR1 SGHTA, CDR2 FQGNSA. The CDR3 nucleotides are TGTGCCAGCAGCTCACAACCCGGGACTAGCTACGAGCAGTACTTC. As protein: CASSSQPGTSYEQYF.